Listed below are T cell receptor beta chains from one sample, sequenced in a study of blood T cell repertoires in COVID-19. Clones were sequenced by immunoSEQ multiplex PCR, and TCRdb holds only the in-frame ones, with some missing. The profile covers around 160,000 clones, with 70% to 90% appearing a single time and roughly 7.8% taken by the ten largest. Sequenced material: peripheral blood. All receptors come from a man aged 55 to 69 with acute or convalescent COVID-19. Both conserved end residues are part of each CDR3. Fields, in order: CDR3 DNA, CDR3 protein, D gene, V gene, clone size, J gene. D genes are given only for firm matches. Where a row states a size, it is once, few, many or the class of an expanded clone; other rows omit it.

CDR3nt: TGTGCCAGCACGGCAGCGCCCCTAGTGACCCAGTACTTC; CDR3aa: CASTAAPLVTQYF; d_gene: -; v_gene: TRBV2; abundance: -; j_gene: TRBJ2-5
CDR3nt: TGTGCCAGCAGCCTAGAGCCTCTTATTTCAACCCAGTACTTC; CDR3aa: CASSLEPLISTQYF; d_gene: -; v_gene: TRBV7-2; abundance: -; j_gene: TRBJ2-5
CDR3nt: TGCGCCAGCAGCCCCTTACTAGCGTCCGCAGAGACCCAGTACTTC; CDR3aa: CASSPLLASAETQYF; d_gene: TRBD2; v_gene: TRBV4-1; abundance: -; j_gene: TRBJ2-5
CDR3nt: TGTGCCAGCAGCGGGATCCCGAGTGCAACTAACTATGGCTACACCTTC; CDR3aa: CASSGIPSATNYGYTF; d_gene: -; v_gene: TRBV2; abundance: -; j_gene: TRBJ1-2
CDR3nt: TGTGCCAGCAGCAATCTCCCGGGACTCTATGGCTACACCTTC; CDR3aa: CASSNLPGLYGYTF; d_gene: -; v_gene: TRBV21-1; abundance: -; j_gene: TRBJ1-2
CDR3nt: TGTGCCAGCAGCCAAGATTACGGACTAGTCACAGATACGCAGTATTTT; CDR3aa: CASSQDYGLVTDTQYF; d_gene: TRBD2; v_gene: TRBV14; abundance: few; j_gene: TRBJ2-3
CDR3nt: TGTGCCAGCAGCTTAGCCGGCGGCTCCTACGAGCAGTACTTC; CDR3aa: CASSLAGGSYEQYF; d_gene: -; v_gene: TRBV7-6; abundance: -; j_gene: TRBJ2-7
CDR3nt: TGTGCCAGCAGTTTGGAGGAGTACCAAGAGACCCAGTACTTC; CDR3aa: CASSLEEYQETQYF; d_gene: -; v_gene: TRBV28; abundance: -; j_gene: TRBJ2-5
CDR3nt: TGTGCCAGCAGGGGGGATCAGCCCCAGCATTTT; CDR3aa: CASRGDQPQHF; d_gene: TRBD1; v_gene: TRBV19; abundance: -; j_gene: TRBJ1-5
CDR3nt: TGCGCCAGCAGCCGAACAGGGGGAAGAGAGACCGGGGAGCTGTTTTTT; CDR3aa: CASSRTGGRETGELFF; d_gene: TRBD1; v_gene: TRBV4-1; abundance: many; j_gene: TRBJ2-2
CDR3nt: TGTGCCAGCAACCGACAGGGGCACAATCAGCCCCAGCATTTT; CDR3aa: CASNRQGHNQPQHF; d_gene: TRBD1; v_gene: TRBV28; abundance: once; j_gene: TRBJ1-5
CDR3nt: TGTGCCAGCAGCCGGACAGTGGAGTTGCACGAGCAGTACTTC; CDR3aa: CASSRTVELHEQYF; d_gene: -; v_gene: TRBV11-2; abundance: -; j_gene: TRBJ2-7
CDR3nt: TGTGCCAGTAGCCCCCGACAGGGGAGCAATCAGCCCCAGCATTTT; CDR3aa: CASSPRQGSNQPQHF; d_gene: TRBD1; v_gene: TRBV19; abundance: -; j_gene: TRBJ1-5
CDR3nt: TGTGCCAGCAAACGGGAGGACCGCACAGATACGCAGTATTTT; CDR3aa: CASKREDRTDTQYF; d_gene: TRBD2; v_gene: TRBV2; abundance: -; j_gene: TRBJ2-3